Listed here is a single TCR beta chain. Its antigen is undetermined. The V and J ends lost 1 base and 4 bases respectively, with 13 bases between them. Per germline, CDR1 GTSNPN and CDR2 SVGIG (reference sequence). This CDR3 comprises 14 residues. These data come from a study of shared clonotypes between healthy human individuals. About the study: Three plates were used per donor for CD4 naive, three for CD4 memory, two for CD8 naive and one for CD8 memory.

Each subset's genomic DNA was shared equally among a number of immunoSEQ plates. This table comes from immunoSEQ multiplex PCR, and its TCRdb copy is limited to in-frame clones, with some not included. The table records about a million clones, more than 75% of them present only once. Broader study findings: Rarefaction exposed incomplete sorted-subset sequencing despite large depth.

The chain joins TRBV30 to TRBJ1-2; maybe TRBD1 (6 bases). This receptor was obtained from a man aged 18-30 years in good health. Sequencing was done on a sample of memory CD4+ T cells sorted from blood. Regarding subset: CD45RA-negative fraction. As DNA, the CDR3 is TGTGCCTGGAGTGGATACGGGACAAGCTATGGCTACACCTTC. Protein: CAWSGYGTSYGYTF.